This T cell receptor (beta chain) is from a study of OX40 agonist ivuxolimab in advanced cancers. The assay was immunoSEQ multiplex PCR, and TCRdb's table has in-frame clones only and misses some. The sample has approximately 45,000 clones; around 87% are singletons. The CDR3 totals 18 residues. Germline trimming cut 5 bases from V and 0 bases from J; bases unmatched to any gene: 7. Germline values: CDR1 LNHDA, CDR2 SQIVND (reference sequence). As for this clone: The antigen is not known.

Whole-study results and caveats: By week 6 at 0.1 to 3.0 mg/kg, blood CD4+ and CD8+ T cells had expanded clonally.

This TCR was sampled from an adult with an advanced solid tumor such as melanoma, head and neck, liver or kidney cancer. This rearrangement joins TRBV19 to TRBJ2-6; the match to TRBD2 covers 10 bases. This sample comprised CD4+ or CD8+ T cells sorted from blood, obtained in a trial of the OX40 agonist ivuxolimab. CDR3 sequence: CASSFGTSAYSGANVLTF. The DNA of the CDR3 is TGTGCCAGTAGTTTCGGGACTAGCGCCTACTCTGGGGCCAACGTCCTGACTTTC.